Listed below are T cell receptor beta chains from one sample, sequenced in a study of Ad26.COV2.S vaccination and SARS-CoV-2 variants. TCRdb keeps only in-frame clones here, not all; method: immunoSEQ multiplex PCR. The profile shows over 85,000 clones, 60% to 85% of them singletons. Sequencing used peripheral blood, obtained after recovery from COVID-19. These receptors all stem from a human donor who had recovered from COVID-19. Each CDR3 is given with its conserved first and last residue. D genes are given only for firm matches. Some rows have no size entry. The others give once, few or many, or a class for an expanded clone.

abundance	v_gene	d_gene	j_gene	CDR3nt	CDR3aa
-	TRBV19	-	TRBJ1-1	TGTGCCGTACTCTCTGGGGATTGGGACACTGAAGCTTTCTTT	CAVLSGDWDTEAFF
-	TRBV5-1	-	TRBJ1-1	TGCGCCAGCAGCTCCCAAGTGAGGGACACTGAAGCTTTCTTT	CASSSQVRDTEAFF
-	TRBV11-2	-	TRBJ1-6	TGTGCCAGCAGCTTAGATCGAACGGCCGGGTCACCCCTCCACTTT	CASSLDRTAGSPLHF
-	TRBV6-6	TRBD1	TRBJ2-7	TGTGCCAGCAGCAACCGGGACAGGGCCTACGAGCAGTACTTC	CASSNRDRAYEQYF
-	TRBV7-2	-	TRBJ1-3	TGTGCCAGCAGCCCGCAACAAGCCGGAAACACCATATATTTT	CASSPQQAGNTIYF
-	TRBV5-1	-	TRBJ1-2	TGCGCCAGCAGCTTGGAGGGGAACCAGAACTATGGCTACACCTTC	CASSLEGNQNYGYTF
once	TRBV2	-	TRBJ1-3	TGTGCCAGCAATCTAATCTCTGGAAACACCATATATTTT	CASNLISGNTIYF
-	TRBV3-1/TRBV3-2	-	TRBJ1-6	TGTGCCAGCAGTCCCCGCAGCTATAATTCACCCCTCCACTTT	CASSPRSYNSPLHF
-	TRBV6-5	TRBD2	TRBJ2-7	TGTGCCAGCAGTATCCGGACTAGCGGGCGGGAGCAGTACTTC	CASSIRTSGREQYF
once	TRBV2	-	TRBJ2-3	TGTGCCAGCAAATCCAGAAAGGACACAGATACGCAGTATTTT	CASKSRKDTDTQYF